Detailed here is one T cell receptor (beta chain). These data are taken from a study of technical replicates of blood from a few donors. Generated by immunoSEQ multiplex PCR, the TCRdb table keeps only in-frame clones and is missing some. This sample carries 58,000 or so clones, around 87% of them seen once, and the ten largest clones take 4.5% to 6%. The germline CDR1 and CDR2 sequences are SGHDT and YYEEEE. The CDR3 loop spans 13 amino acids. V dropped 3 bases and J dropped 8 bases, with 14 bases sitting between them. What was sequenced was PBMCs. The receptor was isolated from a human donor in good health. Some clones in this sample may be carry-over from other donors' samples. The genes are TRBV5-6 and TRBJ1-2; D call uncertain. CDR3 region: CASSSRGGGGYTF. CDR3 DNA: TGTGCCAGCAGCTCCCGAGGAGGTGGGGGCTACACCTTC.